The clone carrying this T cell receptor (beta chain) is a singleton in its sample. Antigen: not known. This sample stems from a study of breast tumors, draining lymph nodes, adjacent tissues. Points from the study as a whole: Tumor T cell lymph node origin was a supported hypothesis, not proven. Tumors had less TCR diversity than lymph nodes, more than nontumor tissue.

The lymph nodes were axillary draining lymph nodes from breast cancer patients. TCRdb reprocessed the multiplex PCR reads via MiXCR and lists one record per CDR3 protein. The table lists over 200,000 distinct CDR3 sequences, roughly 32% of them singletons, with about 1.4% in the top ten. CDR1 and CDR2 from the germline V gene are SGHTA and FQGNSA. V lost 7 bases to trimming and J lost 3 bases; unmatched junction nucleotides: 12. This CDR3 has 16 residues. Sample: axillary lymph node tissue. This sequence joins TRBV7-2 and TRBJ2-7; 10 bases are shared with TRBD2. The sequence came from a female donor with breast cancer. Some clones in this sample may be carry-over from other donors' samples. The CDR3 loop is CASTFSGRNPIYEQYF. CDR3 nucleotides: TGTGCCAGCACCTTTAGCGGGAGGAACCCGATCTACGAGCAGTACTTC. Full variable domain (rest looked up from reference TRBV7-2 and TRBJ2-7): GAGVSQSPSNKVTEKGKDVELRCDPISGHTALYWYRQSLGQGLEFLIYFQGNSAPDKSGLPSDRFSAERTGGSVSTLTIQRTQQEDSAVYLCASTFSGRNPIYEQYFGPGTRLTVT.